The entry below describes one TCR beta chain. Its antigen remains undetermined. Base qualities are not recorded, but no much larger clone differs from it by a single base. This record comes from a study of beta chain features in type 1 diabetes (dated by TCRdb to 2016 to 2019). General notes on the study: Patients and healthy donors did not differ in mean age, gender distribution, total cell number or subset yield. Regulatory and stem cell-like memory subsets were isolated from only 8 patients and 8 healthy donors, whereas naive and central memory subsets came from all 28 donors. A total of about 110,000,000 sorted cells were examined across all samples, and a strong correlation was observed between cell number per subset and RNA yield. The study compared the TCRB repertoires of sorted circulating CD4+ T cell subsets in recently diagnosed type 1 diabetes patients with those in matched healthy donors.

The High Capacity cDNA Reverse Transcription Kit was used to reverse transcribe all of the isolated RNA, meaning that expressed TCRB transcripts were what got sequenced. Deep immunoSEQ sequencing was performed on naive, central memory and regulatory T cell samples, with an average of roughly 3.6 million total reads per sample. Sorted cells were lysed in RLT buffer and RNA was extracted with DNase-treated RNeasy Micro or Mini kits, depending on cell number. To prevent cross-contamination, every cell subset was processed on its own, while patient and healthy donor samples were processed together. The immunoSEQ multiplex PCR was used to amplify TCRB sequences from cDNA, generating 87-bp fragments that spanned the CDR3 region. Sequencing of the amplicons was performed on the Illumina HiSeq platform. The published analysis was carried out like this. PCR bias was computationally corrected using synthetic template baselines, reads within Hamming distance 2 were collapsed, and singletons that could not be merged were discarded. Reads were aligned to IMGT to assign V, D and J genes, CDR3 length, and insertions or deletions at six rearrangement sites. Within each subset, clonotype counts were normalized to sorted cell number, and only after that were true diversity and Gini coefficients computed with the tcR R package. Repertoire sharing was quantified using the overlap coefficient calculated on TCRB nucleotide sequences. Not all clones reach the TCRdb copy of this immuneACCESS table, which keeps in-frame sequences only. Checked studies attribute under half of the gap to unresolved V genes and leave the rest unexplained. The DNA gave D and trimming, while V, J and clone size come from that table. The sample records 200,000 to 250,000 clones, about a tenth of which are singletons. The ten largest clonotypes hold 1% to 1.5% of the sample.

A single peripheral blood draw of approximately 100 mL on average was collected from each donor into heparinised tubes. Using a panel that included CD45RO, CCR7, CD25, CD127, CD95 and CD27, naive, central memory, regulatory and stem cell-like memory CD4+ T cells were sorted on a BD FACSAria II. A purity above 95% was achieved for all sorted populations. PBMCs were separated immediately by Lymphoprep density gradient centrifugation and were stained directly, without being cultured. So that batch effects would be minimized, each experiment stained and sorted samples in pairs, pairing one healthy donor with one patient. Points the paper makes about the study in general: Naive, central memory and regulatory TCRB repertoires appeared more similar among patients than among healthy donors. HLA sub-analyses involved small numbers of individuals, so any influence of HLA type on TCRB rearrangement remained unresolved. Patients with type 1 diabetes made fewer insertions and deleted more nucleotides at VDJ recombination sites, implying thymic rearrangement abnormalities. Shorter templates might be favored by PCR, yet because patient and control samples were amplified and corrected together, any such skew would affect both groups equally. In all four CD4+ subsets, TCRB CDR3 length was moderately but significantly shorter in type 1 diabetes patients. Because cDNA was sequenced instead of genomic DNA, highly expressing activated cells could be over-represented, though the groups showed no difference in activation or CD3 levels.

The sequence was obtained from a man between 18 and 35 years old in good health. Sequencing was carried out using central memory CD4+ T cells from blood.

At the DNA level, the sequence is TGTGCCAGCAGTTTATACACAGGGGGCAATCAGCCCCAGCATTTT. Its protein product is CASSLYTGGNQPQHF. The chain couples TRBV28 to TRBJ1-5; TRBD1 matches 7 bases in the middle. The CDR3 goes from the cysteine to the phenylalanine over 15 residues. Left in the record is the CDR3 DNA by itself, 45 bases read in frame from the first base. After removal of 1 base from V and 2 bases from J, the junction retains 2 bases not matched to a gene. The germline V gene gives CDR1 as MDHEN and CDR2 as SYDVKM.